This T cell receptor beta chain comes out of a study of lymphopenia after photon versus proton radiotherapy (dated by TCRdb to the late 2010s). About the investigation overall: In patients with gastrointestinal tumors who developed high-grade lymphopenia, the study compared the immunological effects of photon radiation therapy with those of proton radiation therapy. The 20 patients in the cohort had gastrointestinal tumors, were treated with either photon or proton therapy, and subsequently developed lymphopenia. The goal of the study was to describe how the two radiation modalities differ in their effects on the immune system. The paper's findings and limits, for the study overall: Across the cohort, among patients who died, a greater drop in TCR diversity after the nadir was inversely correlated with overall survival time. The authors looked at the survival association only in patients who died, and they framed better survival with proton therapy as a possibility rather than a demonstrated result. Relative stability during treatment was observed in proton-treated patients, whereas loss of naive T cells and TCR diversity and gain of effector/memory populations were observed in photon-treated patients. After the lymphocyte count nadir, oligoclonal expansion, especially of CD8+ Temra cells, was observed in photon-treated repertoires, and the drop in diversity was driven by this expansion.

Library construction relied on the immunoSEQ multiplex PCR assay. Alongside multiparametric flow cytometry, deep sequencing of rearranged TCR beta loci was used to profile the T cell repertoires. Not all clones reach the TCRdb copy of this immuneACCESS table, which keeps in-frame sequences only. Checked studies attribute under half of the gap to unresolved V genes and leave the rest unexplained. Present in this sample are thousands of clones, 88% of which were seen just once. Together, the top ten hold more than 20% of the sample. With regard to this clone: The antigen this receptor binds is unknown. Base qualities are missing; no much larger clone stands one base away.

Including cysteine and phenylalanine, the CDR3 has 15 amino acids. Of the read, only the CDR3 DNA is kept; its 45 bases are in frame from base 1. Germline trimming: 0 bases from V, 6 bases from J; junction bases outside gene matches: 7. CDR1 and CDR2, per the germline V gene, are SGHRS and YFSETQ. This clonotype originated in a man older than 75 with cholangiocarcinoma. The rearrangement joined TRBV5-1 to TRBJ2-7; 9 bases in the middle match TRBD1. Sequences were derived from peripheral blood, sampled from a patient treated with photon-based radiotherapy. The DNA reads as follows: TGCGCCAGCAGCTTGGTTTGGACAGGGGCGGGCGAGCAGTACTTC. The translation is CASSLVWTGAGEQYF.